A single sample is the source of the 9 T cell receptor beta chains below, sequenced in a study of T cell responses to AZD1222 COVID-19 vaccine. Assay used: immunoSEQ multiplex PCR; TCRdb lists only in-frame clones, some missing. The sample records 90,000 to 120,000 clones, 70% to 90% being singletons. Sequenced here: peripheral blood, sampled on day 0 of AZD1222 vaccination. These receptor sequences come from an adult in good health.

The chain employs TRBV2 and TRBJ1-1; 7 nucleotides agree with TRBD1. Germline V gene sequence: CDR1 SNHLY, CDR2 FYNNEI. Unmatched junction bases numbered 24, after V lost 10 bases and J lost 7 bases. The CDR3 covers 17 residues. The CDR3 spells CATQGVAGHGSWDEAFF. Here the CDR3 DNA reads TGTGCCACCCAGGGGGTGGCAGGGCATGGTAGTTGGGATGAAGCTTTCTTT.

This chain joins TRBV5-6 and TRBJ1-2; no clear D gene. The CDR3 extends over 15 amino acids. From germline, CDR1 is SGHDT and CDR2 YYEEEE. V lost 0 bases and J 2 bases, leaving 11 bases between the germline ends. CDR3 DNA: TGTGCCAGCAGCTTGGGGGCTGCAGTGAACTATGGCTACACCTTC. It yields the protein CASSLGAAVNYGYTF. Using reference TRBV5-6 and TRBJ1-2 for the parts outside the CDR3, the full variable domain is DAGVTQSPTHLIKTRGQQVTLRCSPKSGHDTVSWYQQALGQGPQFIFQYYEEEERQRGNFPDRFSGHQFPNYSSELNVNALLLGDSALYLCASSLGAAVNYGYTFGSGTRLTVV.

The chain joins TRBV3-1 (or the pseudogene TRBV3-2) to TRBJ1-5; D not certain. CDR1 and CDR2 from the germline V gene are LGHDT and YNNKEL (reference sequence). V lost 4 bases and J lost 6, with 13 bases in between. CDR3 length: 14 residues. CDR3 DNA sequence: TGTGCCAGCAGCCCTAGCATTCGAGGTCAGCCCCAGCATTTT. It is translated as CASSPSIRGQPQHF.

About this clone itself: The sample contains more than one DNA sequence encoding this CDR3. CDR3 coding DNA: TGCGCCAGCAGCCAAAGGCTTTATAGCAATCAGCCCCAGCATTTT. Its translation: CASSQRLYSNQPQHF. The chain recombines TRBV4-1 with TRBJ1-5; D is ambiguous. Germline V gene sequence: CDR1 MGHRA, CDR2 YSYEKL. The CDR3 has 15 amino acids. The germline V and J ends were trimmed by 2 bases and 0 bases, with 8 bases remaining between them.

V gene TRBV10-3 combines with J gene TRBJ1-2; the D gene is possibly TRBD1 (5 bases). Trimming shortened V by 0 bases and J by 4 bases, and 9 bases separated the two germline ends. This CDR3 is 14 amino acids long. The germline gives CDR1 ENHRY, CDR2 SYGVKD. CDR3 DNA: TGTGCCATCAGTGAGTCCCAGGGACGCTATGGCTACACCTTC. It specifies CAISESQGRYGYTF.

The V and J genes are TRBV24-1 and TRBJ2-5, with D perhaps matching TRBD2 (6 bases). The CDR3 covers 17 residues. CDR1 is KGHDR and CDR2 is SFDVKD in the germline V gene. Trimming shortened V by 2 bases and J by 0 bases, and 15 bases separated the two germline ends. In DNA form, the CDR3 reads TGTGCCACCAGTGATTCCGGGGACTTCCTAAACCAAGAGACCCAGTACTTC. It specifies CATSDSGDFLNQETQYF.

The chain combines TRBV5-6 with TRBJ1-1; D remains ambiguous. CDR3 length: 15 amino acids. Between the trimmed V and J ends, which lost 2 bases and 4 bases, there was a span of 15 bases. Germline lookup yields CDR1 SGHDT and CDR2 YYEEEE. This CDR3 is CASSLRVTVATEAFF. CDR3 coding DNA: TGTGCCAGCAGCTTAAGGGTGACGGTGGCCACTGAAGCTTTCTTT.

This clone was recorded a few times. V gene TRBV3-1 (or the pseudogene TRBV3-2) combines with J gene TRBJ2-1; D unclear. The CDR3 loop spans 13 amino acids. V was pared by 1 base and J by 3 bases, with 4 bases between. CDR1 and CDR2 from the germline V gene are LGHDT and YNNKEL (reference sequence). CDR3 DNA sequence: TGTGCCAGCAGCCAAGGCGGCTACAATGAGCAGTTCTTC. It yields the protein CASSQGGYNEQFF.

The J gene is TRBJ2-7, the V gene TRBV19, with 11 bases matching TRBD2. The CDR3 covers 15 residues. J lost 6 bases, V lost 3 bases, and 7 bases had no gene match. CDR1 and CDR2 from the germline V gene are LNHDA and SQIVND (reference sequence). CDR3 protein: CASSMDPGLAGEQYF. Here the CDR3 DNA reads TGTGCCAGTAGTATGGACCCAGGACTAGCGGGCGAGCAGTACTTC.